This T cell receptor beta chain was sequenced in a study of cytotoxic CD8 clonotypes in ibrutinib-treated CLL. Across the whole study: Under twelve relapsed/refractory, roughly 15 treatment-naive; around 18 IGHV unmutated. Study conclusions and caveats: Elevated clonality accompanied ibrutinib response, with a return toward baseline values at progression. Public clonotypes, rarely seen, contracted or held steady on treatment. Against age-matched healthy donors, baseline clonality ran higher and tracked circulating CD8+ T-cell counts.

Clones were read by immunoSEQ multiplex PCR, and TCRdb kept only the in-frame ones, dropping some. In the table there are roughly 150,000 clones, about 80% of which are singletons. There are a few counts of this clone. What it binds is not known. The CDR3 is 16 residues long. CDR1 and CDR2 (germline): SGDLS, YYNGEE. V shed 3 bases and J shed 5 bases, with 20 bases lying between them. Sequencing was performed on PBMCs, taken after 12 months of ibrutinib treatment. The sequence derives from a human donor with chronic lymphocytic leukemia. This chain links TRBV9 with TRBJ1-2; D not certain. This chain's CDR3 is CASSASGGVERYGYTF. The CDR3 DNA is TGTGCCAGCAGCGCTAGCGGCGGGGTCGAGCGATATGGCTACACCTTC. Supplemented by reference TRBV9 and TRBJ1-2, the full variable domain reads DSGVTQTPKHLITATGQRVTLRCSPRSGDLSVYWYQQSLDQGLQFLIQYYNGEERAKGNILERFSAQQFPDLHSELNLSSLELGDSALYFCASSASGGVERYGYTFGSGTRLTVV.